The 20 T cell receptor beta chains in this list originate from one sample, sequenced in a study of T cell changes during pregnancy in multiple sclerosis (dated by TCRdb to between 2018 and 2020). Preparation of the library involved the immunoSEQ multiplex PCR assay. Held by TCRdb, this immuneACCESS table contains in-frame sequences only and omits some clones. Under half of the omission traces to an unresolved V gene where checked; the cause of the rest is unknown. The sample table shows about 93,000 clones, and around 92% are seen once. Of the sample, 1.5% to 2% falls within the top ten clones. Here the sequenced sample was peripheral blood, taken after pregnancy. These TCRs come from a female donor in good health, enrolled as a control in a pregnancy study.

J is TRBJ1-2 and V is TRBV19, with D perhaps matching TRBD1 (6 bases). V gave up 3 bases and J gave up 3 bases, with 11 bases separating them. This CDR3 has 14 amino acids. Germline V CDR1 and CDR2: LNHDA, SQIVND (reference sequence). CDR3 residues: CASSILQGYYGYTF. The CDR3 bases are TGTGCCAGTAGTATTCTCCAGGGGTACTATGGCTACACCTTC.

CDR3 protein: CASSFTSGGKETQYF. DNA for the CDR3: TGTGCCAGTAGCTTTACTAGCGGGGGGAAGGAGACCCAGTACTTC. The rearrangement joins TRBV19 to TRBJ2-5; 12 bases match TRBD2. The CDR3 extends over 15 amino acids. V trimming: 6 bases; J trimming: 5 bases; junction bases outside the gene matches: 7. Germline V gene data show CDR1 as LNHDA and CDR2 as SQIVND (reference sequence).

The CDR3 loop reads CASSPRAGETQYF. Written as DNA, the CDR3 is TGTGCCAGCAGTCCCAGGGCTGGGGAGACCCAGTACTTC. This chain connects TRBV27 to TRBJ2-5; perhaps TRBD1 as D (5 bases). The CDR3 is 13 residues long. CDR1 is MNHEY and CDR2 is SMNVEV in the germline V gene (reference sequence). V was trimmed by 5 bases and J by 5 bases, leaving 12 bases between them.

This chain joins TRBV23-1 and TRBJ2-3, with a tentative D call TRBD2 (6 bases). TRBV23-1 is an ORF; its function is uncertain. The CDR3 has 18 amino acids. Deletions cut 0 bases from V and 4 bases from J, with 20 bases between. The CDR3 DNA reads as TGCGCCAGCAGTCAATCGGATAGACGGGGGAGGAGTCCAGATACGCAGTATTTT. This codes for CASSQSDRRGRSPDTQYF.

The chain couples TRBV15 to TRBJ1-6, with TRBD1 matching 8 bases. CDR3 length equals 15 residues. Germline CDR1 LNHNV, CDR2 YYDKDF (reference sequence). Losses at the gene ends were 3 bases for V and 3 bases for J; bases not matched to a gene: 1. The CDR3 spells CATSRTGDYNSPLHF. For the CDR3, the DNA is TGTGCCACCAGCAGGACAGGGGACTATAATTCACCCCTCCACTTT.

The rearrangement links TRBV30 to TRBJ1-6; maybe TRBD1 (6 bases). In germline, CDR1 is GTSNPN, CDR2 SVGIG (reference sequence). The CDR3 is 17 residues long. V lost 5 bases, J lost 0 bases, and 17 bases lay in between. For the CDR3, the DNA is TGTGCCTGGCAAACAGGACAGCGGAGCTCCTATAATTCACCCCTCCACTTT. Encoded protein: CAWQTGQRSSYNSPLHF.

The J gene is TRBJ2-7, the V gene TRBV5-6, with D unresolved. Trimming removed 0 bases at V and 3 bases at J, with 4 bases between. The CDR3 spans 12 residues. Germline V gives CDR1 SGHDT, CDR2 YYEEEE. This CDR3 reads CASSLDNYEQYF. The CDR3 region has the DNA TGTGCCAGCAGCTTGGATAACTACGAGCAGTACTTC.

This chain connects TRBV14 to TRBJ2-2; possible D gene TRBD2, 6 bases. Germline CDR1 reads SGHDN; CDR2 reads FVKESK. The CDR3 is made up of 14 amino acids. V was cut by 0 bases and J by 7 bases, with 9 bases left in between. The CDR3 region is CASSQDWGGGELFF. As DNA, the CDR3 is TGTGCCAGCAGCCAAGATTGGGGAGGCGGGGAGCTGTTTTTT. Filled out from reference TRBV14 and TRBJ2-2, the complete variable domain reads EAGVTQFPSHSVIEKGQTVTLRCDPISGHDNLYWYRRVMGKEIKFLLHFVKESKQDESGMPNNRFLAERTGGTYSTLKVQPAELEDSGVYFCASSQDWGGGELFFGEGSRLTVL.

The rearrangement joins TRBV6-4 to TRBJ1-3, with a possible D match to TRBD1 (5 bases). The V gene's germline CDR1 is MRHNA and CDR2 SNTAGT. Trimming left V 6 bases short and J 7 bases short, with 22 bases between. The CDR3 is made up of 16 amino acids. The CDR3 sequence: CASRAAGRRLGNTIYF. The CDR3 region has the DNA TGTGCCAGCAGAGCCGCGGGACGCCGTTTGGGGAACACCATATATTTT.

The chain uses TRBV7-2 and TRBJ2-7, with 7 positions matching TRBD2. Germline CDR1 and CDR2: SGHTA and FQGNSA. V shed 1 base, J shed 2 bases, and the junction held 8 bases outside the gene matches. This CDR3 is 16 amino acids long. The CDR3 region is CASSLDGGSGTYEQYF. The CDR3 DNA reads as TGTGCCAGCAGCTTAGATGGGGGGAGCGGGACCTACGAGCAGTACTTC.

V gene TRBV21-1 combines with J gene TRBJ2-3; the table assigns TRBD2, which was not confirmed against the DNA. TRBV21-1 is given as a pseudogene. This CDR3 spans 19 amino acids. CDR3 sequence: CASSKERRLAGDSTDTQYF. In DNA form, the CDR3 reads TGTGCCAGCAGCAAAGAAAGGAGACTAGCGGGGGATAGCACAGATACGCAGTATTTT.

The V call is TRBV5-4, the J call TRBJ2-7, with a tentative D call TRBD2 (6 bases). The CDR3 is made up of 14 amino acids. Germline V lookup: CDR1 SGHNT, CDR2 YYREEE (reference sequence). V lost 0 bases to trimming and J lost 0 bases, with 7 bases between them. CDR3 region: CASSLGGVSYEQYF. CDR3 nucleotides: TGTGCCAGCAGCTTGGGGGGGGTCTCCTACGAGCAGTACTTC.

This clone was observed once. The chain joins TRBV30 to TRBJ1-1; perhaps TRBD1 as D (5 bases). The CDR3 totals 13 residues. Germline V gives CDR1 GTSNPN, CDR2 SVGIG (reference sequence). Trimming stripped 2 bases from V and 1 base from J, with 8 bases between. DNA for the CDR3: TGTGCCTGGAGTTGGGGGGAGAACACTGAAGCTTTCTTT. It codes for CAWSWGENTEAFF.

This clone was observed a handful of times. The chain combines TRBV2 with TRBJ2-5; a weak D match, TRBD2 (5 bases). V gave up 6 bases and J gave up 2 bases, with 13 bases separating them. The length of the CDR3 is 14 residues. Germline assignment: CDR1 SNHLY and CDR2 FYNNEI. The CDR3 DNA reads TGTGCCAGCAGCCCCCGGACTCCGCAAGAGACCCAGTACTTC. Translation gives CASSPRTPQETQYF.

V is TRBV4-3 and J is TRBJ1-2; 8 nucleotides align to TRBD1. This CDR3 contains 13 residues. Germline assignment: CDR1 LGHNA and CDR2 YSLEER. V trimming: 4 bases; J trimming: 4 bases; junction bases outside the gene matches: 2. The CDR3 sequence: CASSLGQGYGYTF. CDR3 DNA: TGCGCCAGCAGCCTTGGACAGGGCTATGGCTACACCTTC.

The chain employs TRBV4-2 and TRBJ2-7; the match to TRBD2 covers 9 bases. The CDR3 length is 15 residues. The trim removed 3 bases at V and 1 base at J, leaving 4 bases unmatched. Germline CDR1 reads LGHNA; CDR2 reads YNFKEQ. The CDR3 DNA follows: TGTGCCAGCAGCCAGTCGGGACTAGCTTCCTACGAGCAGTACTTC. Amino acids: CASSQSGLASYEQYF.

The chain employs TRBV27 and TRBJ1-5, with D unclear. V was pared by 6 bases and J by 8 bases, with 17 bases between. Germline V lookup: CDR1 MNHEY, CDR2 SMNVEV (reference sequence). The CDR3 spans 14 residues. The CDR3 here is CASSHEGAGEPQHF. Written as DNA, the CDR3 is TGTGCCAGCAGCCACGAGGGAGCGGGTGAGCCCCAGCATTTT.

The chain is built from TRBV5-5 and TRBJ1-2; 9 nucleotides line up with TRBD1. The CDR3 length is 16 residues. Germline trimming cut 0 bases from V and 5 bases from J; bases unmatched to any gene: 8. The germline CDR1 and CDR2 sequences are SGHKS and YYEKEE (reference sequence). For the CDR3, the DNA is TGTGCCAGCAGCTTGGCCGGGGGGACAGGGTTGTATGGCTACACCTTC. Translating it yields CASSLAGGTGLYGYTF. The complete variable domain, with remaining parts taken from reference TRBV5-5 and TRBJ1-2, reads DAGVTQSPTHLIKTRGQQVTLRCSPISGHKSVSWYQQVLGQGPQFIFQYYEKEERGRGNFPDRFSARQFPNYSSELNVNALLLGDSALYLCASSLAGGTGLYGYTFGSGTRLTVV.

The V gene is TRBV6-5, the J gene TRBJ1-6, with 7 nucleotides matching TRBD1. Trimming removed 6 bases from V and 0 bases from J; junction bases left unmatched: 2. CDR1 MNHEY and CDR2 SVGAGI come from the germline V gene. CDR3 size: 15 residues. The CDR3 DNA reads TGTGCCAGCAGGGGACAGAGCTCCTATAATTCACCCCTCCACTTT. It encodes CASRGQSSYNSPLHF.

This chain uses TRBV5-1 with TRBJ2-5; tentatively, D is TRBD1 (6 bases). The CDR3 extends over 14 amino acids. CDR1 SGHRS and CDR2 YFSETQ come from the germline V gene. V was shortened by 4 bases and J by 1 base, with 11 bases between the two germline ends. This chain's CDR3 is CASSPGTSQETQYF. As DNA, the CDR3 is TGCGCCAGCAGCCCCGGGACATCCCAAGAGACCCAGTACTTC.